The rows below give T cell receptor beta chains drawn from one sample of a study of blood T cell repertoires in COVID-19. Clones were read by immunoSEQ multiplex PCR, and TCRdb kept only the in-frame ones, dropping some. Of a few hundred thousand clones in the sample, approximately 86% were seen once. Sequencing used peripheral blood. The origin of the receptors is a woman in her seventies with COVID-19, enrolled during active disease. Each CDR3 is given with its conserved first and last residue. The order of the fields is J gene, V gene, clone size, D gene, CDR3 length, CDR3 protein, CDR3 DNA. D genes are given only for firm matches. The size entry is marked missing in some rows and otherwise reads once, few, many or a size class.

J: TRBJ2-7
V: TRBV5-8
size: NA
D: NA
length: 14
CDR3: CASSLAPKKNEQYF
DNA: TGTGCCAGCAGCTTGGCCCCCAAAAAAAACGAGCAGTACTTC

J: TRBJ1-1
V: TRBV29-1
size: NA
D: NA
length: 13
CDR3: CSVDQSGRAEAFF
DNA: TGCAGCGTTGATCAGAGCGGGAGGGCTGAAGCTTTCTTT

J: TRBJ1-3
V: TRBV15
size: NA
D: NA
length: 18
CDR3: CATSRDPRSGGSGNTIYF
DNA: TGTGCCACCAGCAGAGATCCTAGATCGGGGGGTTCTGGAAACACCATATATTTT

J: TRBJ2-2
V: TRBV5-1
size: NA
D: TRBD2
length: 16
CDR3: CASSPGGTMNTGELFF
DNA: TGCGCCAGCAGCCCGGGGGGGACGATGAACACCGGGGAGCTGTTTTTT

J: TRBJ1-1
V: TRBV18
size: NA
D: NA
length: 13
CDR3: CASSPSGGTEAFF
DNA: TGTGCCAGCTCACCCTCAGGCGGGACTGAAGCTTTCTTT

J: TRBJ2-1
V: TRBV18
size: NA
D: TRBD2
length: 16
CDR3: CASSPPVAGGLNEQFF
DNA: TGTGCCAGCTCACCACCGGTAGCGGGGGGGCTCAATGAGCAGTTCTTC

J: TRBJ1-2
V: TRBV11-2
size: NA
D: NA
length: 14
CDR3: CASSLDPGSYGYTF
DNA: TGTGCCAGCAGCTTAGATCCGGGGAGCTATGGCTACACCTTC

J: TRBJ1-1
V: TRBV4-1
size: NA
D: NA
length: 15
CDR3: CASSHPAGGRTEAFF
DNA: TGCGCCAGCAGCCACCCCGCGGGGGGGCGAACTGAAGCTTTCTTT

J: TRBJ1-6
V: TRBV28
size: NA
D: NA
length: 13
CDR3: CARKTATNSPLHF
DNA: TGTGCCAGGAAGACAGCCACCAATTCACCCCTCCACTTT

J: TRBJ2-3
V: TRBV20-1
size: NA
D: TRBD2
length: 13
CDR3: CSASREVTDTQYF
DNA: TGCAGTGCTAGTCGGGAGGTGACAGATACGCAGTATTTT

J: TRBJ2-5
V: TRBV5-1
size: NA
D: NA
length: 14
CDR3: CASSLAESEETQYF
DNA: TGCGCCAGCAGCTTGGCTGAGAGTGAAGAGACCCAGTACTTC

J: TRBJ1-4
V: TRBV5-4
size: NA
D: NA
length: 15
CDR3: CASSPKQGADEKLFF
DNA: TGTGCCAGCAGCCCGAAACAGGGTGCAGACGAAAAACTGTTTTTT

J: TRBJ2-7
V: TRBV2
size: NA
D: NA
length: 16
CDR3: CASNPALAALSYEQYF
DNA: TGTGCCAGCAATCCCGCCTTAGCGGCCCTTTCCTACGAGCAGTACTTC

J: TRBJ2-1
V: TRBV7-2
size: NA
D: TRBD2
length: 15
CDR3: CASSRTSGAYNEQFF
DNA: TGTGCCAGCAGCCGTACTAGCGGGGCCTACAATGAGCAGTTCTTC

J: TRBJ2-5
V: TRBV2
size: NA
D: TRBD2
length: 16
CDR3: CATRGGSNYQSGTQYF
DNA: TGTGCCACCCGGGGAGGGTCGAACTATCAGTCGGGGACCCAGTACTTC

J: TRBJ2-1
V: TRBV4-1
size: NA
D: TRBD1
length: 15
CDR3: CASSQIRDRGHEQFF
DNA: TGCGCCAGCAGCCAGATCCGGGACAGGGGTCATGAGCAGTTCTTC

J: TRBJ2-7
V: TRBV18
size: NA
D: TRBD1
length: 13
CDR3: CASSEQGAAEQYF
DNA: TGTGCCAGCTCCGAACAGGGGGCGGCCGAGCAGTACTTC

J: TRBJ2-1
V: TRBV18
size: NA
D: TRBD2
length: 17
CDR3: CASSQTTSGGANNEQFF
DNA: TGTGCCAGCTCACAAACGACTAGCGGGGGGGCTAACAATGAGCAGTTCTTC

J: TRBJ1-2
V: TRBV2
size: NA
D: NA
length: 14
CDR3: CASRRLTGNYGYTF
DNA: TGTGCCAGCAGGAGGTTAACAGGGAACTATGGCTACACCTTC

J: TRBJ2-7
V: TRBV10-1
size: NA
D: NA
length: 14
CDR3: CASSETGNSHEQYF
DNA: TGCGCCAGCAGTGAAACAGGGAATTCCCACGAGCAGTACTTC

J: TRBJ1-2
V: TRBV27
size: NA
D: NA
length: 13
CDR3: CASSLGHNYGYTF
DNA: TGTGCCAGCAGTTTAGGACATAACTATGGCTACACCTTC

J: TRBJ2-7
V: TRBV30
size: NA
D: TRBD1
length: 13
CDR3: CACLPGQGREQYF
DNA: TGTGCCTGCCTACCGGGACAGGGGCGCGAGCAGTACTTC

J: TRBJ1-1
V: TRBV4-3
size: NA
D: NA
length: 12
CDR3: CASSQGRGEAFF
DNA: TGCGCCAGCAGCCAAGGAAGGGGTGAAGCTTTCTTT

J: TRBJ1-2
V: TRBV9
size: NA
D: TRBD1
length: 14
CDR3: CASTWTGTNYGYTF
DNA: TGTGCCAGCACCTGGACAGGGACCAACTATGGCTACACCTTC

J: TRBJ2-3
V: TRBV6-5
size: NA
D: TRBD1
length: 15
CDR3: CASRGQGLGTDTQYF
DNA: TGTGCCAGCAGGGGACAGGGATTGGGCACAGATACGCAGTATTTT

J: TRBJ2-4
V: TRBV5-8
size: NA
D: TRBD2
length: 18
CDR3: CASRPGLAGERAKNIQYF
DNA: TGTGCCAGCAGGCCGGGACTAGCGGGCGAGAGGGCCAAAAACATTCAGTACTTC

J: TRBJ1-4
V: TRBV19
size: NA
D: NA
length: 15
CDR3: CASSIGGGTNEKLFF
DNA: TGTGCCAGTAGTATAGGAGGCGGCACTAATGAAAAACTGTTTTTT

J: TRBJ1-1
V: TRBV3-1/TRBV3-2
size: few
D: NA
length: 15
CDR3: CASSPSGWAGTEAFF
DNA: TGTGCCAGCAGCCCGTCAGGATGGGCGGGGACTGAAGCTTTCTTT

J: TRBJ2-6
V: TRBV27
size: NA
D: TRBD2
length: 16
CDR3: CASSLTSGGWANVLTF
DNA: TGTGCCAGCAGTCTGACTAGCGGGGGCTGGGCCAACGTCCTGACTTTC

J: TRBJ2-2
V: TRBV19
size: NA
D: NA
length: 16
CDR3: CASSIVELASTGELFF
DNA: TGTGCCAGTAGTATCGTGGAACTAGCTAGCACCGGGGAGCTGTTTTTT

J: TRBJ1-2
V: TRBV24-1
size: NA
D: TRBD1
length: 14
CDR3: CATSDTGTVYGYTF
DNA: TGTGCCACCAGTGATACCGGGACAGTCTATGGCTACACCTTC

J: TRBJ1-2
V: TRBV19
size: NA
D: TRBD1
length: 13
CDR3: CASIRTGQHGYTF
DNA: TGTGCCAGTATCCGGACAGGACAACATGGCTACACCTTC

J: TRBJ1-2
V: TRBV6-5
size: few
D: NA
length: 13
CDR3: CASTLTANYGYTF
DNA: TGTGCCAGCACTCTCACTGCTAACTATGGCTACACCTTC

J: TRBJ2-7
V: TRBV5-1
size: NA
D: NA
length: 14
CDR3: CASSYRVLPYEQYF
DNA: TGCGCCAGCAGCTACAGGGTTCTTCCCTACGAGCAGTACTTC

J: TRBJ2-5
V: TRBV5-1
size: NA
D: TRBD1
length: 15
CDR3: CASSLTGGTQETQYF
DNA: TGCGCCAGCAGCTTGACAGGGGGTACCCAAGAGACCCAGTACTTC